The TCR beta chain under discussion was sequenced for a study of T-cell reconstitution after alpha-beta-depleted transplantation in children. The study, taken as a whole, reports: Several patients had high TCRbeta diversity at day 60; it came from surviving recipient T cells and thymic progenitors. Once a year had passed after transplant, T-cell counts and diversity came mostly from newly produced T cells. Two months or so post-transplant, alpha-beta T cells reportedly derived from several hundred expanded graft clones.

Unique molecular identifiers were incorporated when the TCRbeta library was constructed. TCRdb passed the PCR reads through MiXCR, listing each CDR3 protein once. The sample has hundreds of thousands of distinct CDR3 sequences; around 13% are singletons. The table lists this clonotype with a few counts. Antigen unknown. Sequenced here: PBMCs, sampled before TCRalphabeta/CD19-depleted stem cell transplant. The sequence came from a girl aged 2 to 9 with congenital amegakaryocytic thrombocytopenia, due to receive a stem cell transplant.

CDR3 in amino acids: CASSIGQRETQYF. CDR3 nucleotide sequence: TGTGCCAGCAGCATCGGACAGCGAGAGACCCAGTACTTC. The chain recombines TRBV11-2 with TRBJ2-5, with TRBD1 as a possible D gene (6 bases). This CDR3 spans 13 amino acids. Trimming pared 5 bases from V and 4 bases from J, leaving 11 bases between. Germline V gene lookup returns CDR1 SGHAT and CDR2 FQNNGV.